The 7 T cell receptor beta chains reported below all come from one sample, sequenced in a study of human T cells and chemical hapten exposure. MiXCR, run by TCRdb on the RACE reads, gives a single entry per CDR3 protein. The table lists roughly 94,000 distinct CDR3 sequences, around 9.3% of them singletons. The time point was: patch test 2, 6 weeks after DPC sensitization. Treatment given: therapeutic diphenylcyclopropenone sensitization with weekly scalp DPC. The specimen was whole blood, collected in connection with sensitization to the hapten diphenylcyclopropenone (DPC). These receptor sequences come from a woman in her thirties or forties with alopecia areata. Some clones in this sample may be carry-over from other donors' samples.

This clonotype was detected many times. The chain links TRBV18 to TRBJ2-3; no clear D. The CDR3 loop spans 16 amino acids. Trimming took off 0 bases at V and 4 bases at J, with 14 bases between the two ends. The germline V gene encodes CDR1 KGHSH and CDR2 LQKENI. The CDR3 bases are TGTGCCAGCTCACCACCCTACAGCAGACTGGCAGATACGCAGTATTTT. It encodes CASSPPYSRLADTQYF.

DNA of the CDR3: TGTGCCAGCAGGGGGACAGGGGGCATCTATGGCTACACCTTC. Protein: CASRGTGGIYGYTF. The chain links TRBV6-5 to TRBJ1-2; 12 bases align to TRBD1. Germline V CDR1 and CDR2: MNHEY, SVGAGI. V lost 6 bases and J lost 4; bases outside the gene matches: 3. This CDR3 comprises 14 residues.

This clonotype was counted ten times or more. The chain has TRBV7-8 and TRBJ2-3, with D tentatively TRBD1 or TRBD2 (5 bases each). Germline V lookup: CDR1 SGHVS, CDR2 FQNEAQ. CDR3 length: 15 amino acids. Trimming pared 0 bases from V and 5 bases from J, leaving 12 bases between. CDR3 DNA sequence: TGTGCCAGCAGCTTAGCGCTGGGGGTGGGAGATACGCAGTATTTT. Residues: CASSLALGVGDTQYF. Full variable domain (remainder filled in from reference TRBV7-8 and TRBJ2-3): GAGVSQSPRYKVAKRGQDVALRCDPISGHVSLFWYQQALGQGPEFLTYFQNEAQLDKSGLPSDRFFAERPEGSVSTLKIQRTQQEDSAVYLCASSLALGVGDTQYFGPGTRLTVL.

This chain joins TRBV28 and TRBJ2-7, with D perhaps matching TRBD1 (6 bases). V lost 5 bases and J 8 bases, leaving 16 bases between the germline ends. This CDR3 comprises 13 residues. Germline V CDR1 and CDR2: MDHEN, SYDVKM. In DNA, the CDR3 is TGTGCCAGCAGTCCGGGACATGTCGACAAGCAGTACTTC. As protein: CASSPGHVDKQYF.

This clonotype was counted a few times. The chain joins TRBV20-1 to TRBJ2-1, with TRBD2 identical over 7 bases. CDR3 size: 14 residues. J was trimmed by 7 bases and V by 5 bases; bases with no gene match: 11. Per germline, CDR1 DFQATT and CDR2 SNEGSKA (reference sequence). Here the CDR3 reads CSAFEAGTSNEQFF. The CDR3 region has the DNA TGCAGTGCTTTCGAAGCGGGAACATCTAATGAGCAGTTCTTC.

This clonotype appeared a few times. The chain employs TRBV7-2 and TRBJ2-7, with 12 positions matching TRBD2. With V trimmed by 4 bases and J by 5 bases, 6 bases remained unmatched. Germline V gives CDR1 SGHTA, CDR2 FQGNSA. There are 15 residues in the CDR3. The CDR3 nucleotides are TGTGCCAGCAGCTCACCGACTAGCGGGAGTAACGAGCAGTACTTC. Protein sequence: CASSSPTSGSNEQYF. Full variable domain (missing parts from reference TRBV7-2 and TRBJ2-7): GAGVSQSPSNKVTEKGKDVELRCDPISGHTALYWYRQSLGQGLEFLIYFQGNSAPDKSGLPSDRFSAERTGGSVSTLTIQRTQQEDSAVYLCASSSPTSGSNEQYFGPGTRLTVT.

This clonotype was seen at least ten times. The gene calls are TRBV7-9 and TRBJ2-7; weak D call: TRBD2 (6 bases). Germline values: CDR1 SEHNR, CDR2 FQNEAQ (reference sequence). The CDR3 has 17 residues. V was cut by 3 bases and J by 4 bases, with 22 bases left in between. CDR3 sequence: CASSFLSGSLGGYEQYF. As DNA, the CDR3 is TGTGCCAGCAGCTTTCTCAGTGGGTCCCTGGGGGGATACGAGCAGTACTTC.